The rows below give T cell receptor beta chains drawn from one sample of a study of T cells after posttransplantation cyclophosphamide. Using immunoSEQ multiplex PCR, the repertoire was profiled, and TCRdb retains in-frame clones only, with some absent. The specimen has thousands of clones, none found just once. Material: PBMCs, obtained after allogeneic stem cell transplant with posttransplant cyclophosphamide. All receptors come from a female patient in her forties or fifties who received an allogeneic stem cell transplant from a related donor, was CMV-positive, and had no GVHD. Some T cells may be provided by the graft donor. CDR3s include the opening cysteine and the closing phenylalanine or tryptophan. D genes are given only for firm matches. Sizes are listed as how often the clone was seen (once, few, many) or a class if it is expanded.

d_gene | abundance | j_gene | v_gene | CDR3aa | CDR3nt
TRBD1 | many | TRBJ1-1 | TRBV19 | CASSNSGQGATEAFF | TGTGCCAGTAGTAACTCTGGACAGGGGGCAACTGAAGCTTTCTTT
. | many | TRBJ2-2 | TRBV5-1 | CASSLPTANTGELFF | TGCGCCAGCAGCTTGCCAACAGCCAACACCGGGGAGCTGTTTTTT
. | many | TRBJ1-2 | TRBV28 | CASSLNRVAFYGYTF | TGTGCCAGCAGTCTAAACAGGGTCGCCTTCTATGGCTACACCTTC
TRBD1 | many | TRBJ1-2 | TRBV5-1 | CASSIAGQGDYGYTF | TGCGCCAGCAGCATAGCAGGACAGGGCGACTATGGCTACACCTTC
. | many | TRBJ2-1 | TRBV4-2 | CASSQGGSGNEQFF | TGTGCCAGCAGCCAAGGAGGCAGCGGCAATGAGCAGTTCTTC
TRBD2 | many | TRBJ2-7 | TRBV7-9 | CASSSSGREDEQYF | TGTGCCAGCAGCTCTAGCGGGAGGGAAGACGAGCAGTACTTC
TRBD1 | many | TRBJ2-5 | TRBV6-5 | CASSLTLGQGQETQYF | TGTGCCAGCAGTTTGACCCTGGGACAGGGCCAAGAGACCCAGTACTTC
TRBD1 | many | TRBJ2-5 | TRBV2 | CASPYRGRETQYF | TGTGCCAGTCCGTACAGGGGTAGAGAGACCCAGTACTTC
. | many | TRBJ1-1 | TRBV10-3 | CAISTQVQAFF | TGTGCCATCAGTACCCAGGTTCAAGCTTTCTTT
TRBD1 | many | TRBJ1-2 | TRBV19 | CASSIPSRGKFGYTF | TGTGCCAGTAGTATCCCCTCCAGGGGGAAGTTTGGCTACACCTTC
TRBD1 | many | TRBJ1-1 | TRBV5-1 | CASSIGPGTENTEAFF | TGCGCCAGCAGCATCGGCCCCGGGACAGAAAACACTGAAGCTTTCTTT
. | many | TRBJ1-1 | TRBV7-3 | CASSLTAGGNTEAFF | TGTGCCAGCAGCTTAACGGCGGGGGGCAACACTGAAGCTTTCTTT
TRBD2 | many | TRBJ2-2 | TRBV6-6 | CASNLAEYTGELFF | TGTGCCAGTAACCTAGCGGAGTACACCGGGGAGCTGTTTTTT